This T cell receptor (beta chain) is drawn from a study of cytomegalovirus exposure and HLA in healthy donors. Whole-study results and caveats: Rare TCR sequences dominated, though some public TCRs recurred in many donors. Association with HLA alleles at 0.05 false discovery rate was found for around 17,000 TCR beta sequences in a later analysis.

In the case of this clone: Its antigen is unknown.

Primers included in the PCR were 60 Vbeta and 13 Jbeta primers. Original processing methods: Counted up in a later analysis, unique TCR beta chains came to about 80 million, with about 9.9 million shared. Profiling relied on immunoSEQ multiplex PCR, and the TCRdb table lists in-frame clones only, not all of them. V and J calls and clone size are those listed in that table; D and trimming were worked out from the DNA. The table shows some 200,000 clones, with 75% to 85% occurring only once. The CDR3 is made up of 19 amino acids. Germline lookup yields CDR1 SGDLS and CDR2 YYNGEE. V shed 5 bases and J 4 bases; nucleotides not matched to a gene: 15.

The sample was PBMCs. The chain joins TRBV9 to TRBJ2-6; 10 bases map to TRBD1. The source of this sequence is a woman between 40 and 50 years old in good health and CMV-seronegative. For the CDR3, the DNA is TGTGCCAGCAGTAAGGGACAGGGGCCGGTCGCCTCCGGGGCCAACGTCCTGACTTTC. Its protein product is CASSKGQGPVASGANVLTF.